A single sample gave rise to the 29 T cell receptor beta chains below, sequenced in a study of cytomegalovirus exposure and HLA in healthy donors. It was with 60 Vbeta and 13 Jbeta primers that the PCR ran. The assay was immunoSEQ multiplex PCR, and TCRdb's table has in-frame clones only and misses some. The sample has roughly 100,000 clones, over 60% seen once. The sequencing sample was made of PBMCs. These receptors came from a woman under 30 in good health and CMV-seropositive.

The CDR3 is CASSLEQGDYGYTF. In DNA form, the CDR3 reads TGCGCCAGCAGCTTGGAACAGGGCGACTATGGCTACACCTTC. This chain joins TRBV5-1 and TRBJ1-2, with a tentative D call TRBD1 (6 bases). The germline V gene encodes CDR1 SGHRS and CDR2 YFSETQ. Trimming removed 0 bases at V and 3 bases at J, with 9 bases between. The CDR3 is 14 residues long.

The chain has TRBV5-5 and TRBJ1-2; D is undetermined. V gave up 4 bases and J gave up 8 bases, with 21 bases separating them. Per the germline V gene, CDR1 is SGHKS and CDR2 is YYEKEE (reference sequence). This CDR3 is 15 amino acids long. CDR3 loop: CASSPTETLLLGYTF. CDR3 DNA sequence: TGTGCCAGCAGCCCTACCGAGACTCTCCTTTTGGGCTACACCTTC.

The chain employs TRBV30 and TRBJ2-1; tentatively, D is TRBD2 (6 bases). Per germline, CDR1 GTSNPN and CDR2 SVGIG (reference sequence). V lost 0 bases, J lost 8 bases, and 20 bases lay in between. There are 16 residues in the CDR3. The CDR3 region is CAWSVGAVRGSDEQFF. CDR3 nucleotides: TGTGCCTGGAGTGTCGGGGCGGTTCGGGGGAGCGATGAGCAGTTCTTC.

The chain is built from TRBV18 and TRBJ1-1; D perhaps matches TRBD1 (5 bases). Trimming left V 3 bases short and J 3 bases short, with 14 bases between. From germline, CDR1 is KGHSH and CDR2 LQKENI. CDR3 length: 15 amino acids. The CDR3 loop reads CASSPGGRVDTEAFF. The DNA of the CDR3 is TGTGCCAGCTCACCGGGCGGCAGGGTTGACACTGAAGCTTTCTTT.

The chain employs TRBV4-1 and TRBJ1-1, with 12 bases matching TRBD1. The V and J ends lost 2 bases and 11 bases, in that order; junction bases with no gene match: 9. The length of the CDR3 is 15 residues. Per the germline V gene, CDR1 is MGHRA and CDR2 is YSYEKL. For the CDR3, the DNA is TGCGCCAGCAGCCAACGGGACAGGGGGCAAGTGGCCGCTTTCTTT. Encoded protein: CASSQRDRGQVAAFF.

The chain carries TRBV9 and TRBJ1-6, with 8 bases identical to TRBD1. Germline trimming cut 0 bases from V and 9 bases from J; bases unmatched to any gene: 8. CDR3 length: 16 amino acids. Germline V gives CDR1 SGDLS, CDR2 YYNGEE. This CDR3 reads CASSVGPPQGGSPLHF. The CDR3 region has the DNA TGTGCCAGCAGCGTAGGTCCCCCACAGGGGGGTTCACCCCTCCACTTT.

The chain combines TRBV7-8 with TRBJ2-7; 12 bases line up with TRBD1. This CDR3 has 17 residues. After removal of 4 bases from V and 5 bases from J, the junction contained 12 bases not matched to a gene. Per germline, CDR1 SGHVS and CDR2 FQNEAQ. CDR3 sequence reads: CASSSDGAGTGGHEQYF. The CDR3 DNA follows: TGTGCCAGCAGCTCAGATGGTGCGGGGACAGGGGGCCACGAGCAGTACTTC.

The chain combines TRBV5-1 with TRBJ1-6; D not certain. Germline values: CDR1 SGHRS, CDR2 YFSETQ. Trimming stripped 0 bases from V and 6 bases from J, with 7 bases between. The CDR3 is 14 residues long. CDR3 bases: TGCGCCAGCAGCTTGGCACAAAGTAATTCACCCCTCCACTTT. This codes for CASSLAQSNSPLHF.

This chain links TRBV28 with TRBJ1-6; D unclear. Germline V gives CDR1 MDHEN, CDR2 SYDVKM. The CDR3 sequence is 14 residues long. Trimming cost V 5 bases and J 7 bases, with 12 bases left between them. CDR3 bases: TGTGCCAGCAGTCCACGCTTCGGGAATTCACCCCTCCACTTT. Its protein is CASSPRFGNSPLHF. The full variable domain, with the rest looked up from reference TRBV28 and TRBJ1-6, is DVKVTQSSRYLVKRTGEKVFLECVQDMDHENMFWYRQDPGLGLRLIYFSYDVKMKEKGDIPEGYSVSREKKERFSLILESASTNQTSMYLCASSPRFGNSPLHFGNGTRLTVT.

The chain recombines TRBV5-5 with TRBJ1-5; D unclear. There are 15 residues in the CDR3. Germline loops: CDR1 SGHKS, CDR2 YYEKEE (reference sequence). V was cut by 0 bases and J by 0 bases, with 7 bases left in between. DNA of the CDR3: TGTGCCAGCAGCTTGGAACAGTATAGCAATCAGCCCCAGCATTTT. Its translation: CASSLEQYSNQPQHF.

This clone turned up a few times. The genes are TRBV7-6 and TRBJ2-1, with TRBD2 as a possible D gene (5 bases). Trimming removed 1 base from V and 10 bases from J, with 14 bases in between. The CDR3 extends over 14 amino acids. CDR1 is SGHVS, CDR2 FNYEAQ, per germline. CDR3 sequence: CASSLGTPGIEQFF. The CDR3 DNA reads as TGTGCCAGCAGCTTAGGGACTCCCGGGATAGAGCAGTTCTTC.

CDR3 sequence reads: CAWREPGTGAYGYTF. The CDR3 coding sequence is TGTGCCTGGAGGGAACCCGGGACAGGGGCCTATGGCTACACCTTC. This chain uses TRBV30 with TRBJ1-2; 10 positions agree with TRBD1. This CDR3 contains 15 residues. Per the germline V gene, CDR1 is GTSNPN and CDR2 is SVGIG (reference sequence). Trimming at V came to 3 bases and at J to 4 bases, leaving 8 bases not matched to a gene. Together with reference TRBV30 and TRBJ1-2, the CDR3 gives the full variable domain: SQTIHQWPATLVQPVGSPLSLECTVEGTSNPNLYWYRQAAGRGLQLLFYSVGIGQISSEVPQNLSASRPQDRQFILSSKKLLLSDSGFYLCAWREPGTGAYGYTFGSGTRLTVV.

The V gene is TRBV30, the J gene TRBJ1-2; 9 positions agree with TRBD1. V dropped 7 bases and J dropped 9; count of bases not matched to a gene: 6. The germline V gene has CDR1 GTSNPN and CDR2 SVGIG (reference sequence). The CDR3 is made up of 11 amino acids. The DNA for the CDR3 is TGTGCCTTTGACAGGGGGGCCCGCTACACCTTC. Its protein is CAFDRGARYTF.

CDR3 sequence (DNA): TGTGCCAGTAGTGGTCTCACTAGCGGGAGGGCTGATGAGCAGTTCTTC. This codes for CASSGLTSGRADEQFF. This sequence joins TRBV19 and TRBJ2-1; TRBD2 agrees at 13 bases. V was pared by 5 bases and J by 8 bases, with 9 bases of the junction left unmatched. The CDR3 contains 16 residues. CDR1 and CDR2 from the germline V gene are LNHDA and SQIVND (reference sequence).

This sequence joins TRBV30 and TRBJ1-2, with D uncertain. The CDR3 has 16 residues. Germline V gene sequence: CDR1 GTSNPN, CDR2 SVGIG (reference sequence). V lost 2 bases and J lost 7, with 23 bases in between. The CDR3 sequence is CAWSPPGGRLLRGYTF. CDR3 sequence (DNA): TGTGCCTGGAGTCCTCCGGGAGGGAGGCTATTACGTGGCTACACCTTC.

The rearrangement uses TRBV30 and TRBJ2-3; 11 nucleotides match TRBD1. The CDR3 spans 16 residues. J was trimmed by 2 bases and V by 0 bases; bases with no gene match: 4. From germline, CDR1 is GTSNPN and CDR2 SVGIG (reference sequence). CDR3 coding DNA: TGTGCCTGGAGTGTAGGGACAGGGGGTTCCACAGATACGCAGTATTTT. As protein: CAWSVGTGGSTDTQYF.

This clone was picked up a small number of times. The CDR3 here is CASSERGAAYEQYF. The CDR3 nucleotides are TGTGCCAGCAGTGAACGGGGGGCCGCCTACGAGCAGTACTTC. The chain has TRBV6-1 and TRBJ2-7, with D perhaps matching TRBD2 (7 bases). Per germline, CDR1 MNHNS and CDR2 SASEGT. Trimming took 2 bases from V and 2 from J, leaving 10 bases between them. The CDR3 runs 14 residues.

V and J are TRBV6-6 and TRBJ2-5, with TRBD2 matching 10 bases. The CDR3 extends over 14 amino acids. Germline loops: CDR1 MNHNY, CDR2 SVGAGI (reference sequence). Losses at the gene ends were 6 bases for V and 6 bases for J; bases not matched to a gene: 7. In DNA, the CDR3 is TGTGCCAGCAGCCCACTAGCGGGACGTCAGACCCAGTACTTC. Translating it yields CASSPLAGRQTQYF.

The chain uses TRBV30 and TRBJ2-1; TRBD2 aligns across 11 bases. CDR3 length: 15 amino acids. The germline CDR1 and CDR2 sequences are GTSNPN and SVGIG (reference sequence). V lost 3 bases to trimming and J lost 6 bases; unmatched junction nucleotides: 7. The CDR3 DNA reads as TGTGCCTGGAGAACTAGCGGGAGAGGGGGCAATGAGCAGTTCTTC. As protein: CAWRTSGRGGNEQFF.

The V gene is TRBV13, the J gene TRBJ2-1; maybe TRBD2 (6 bases). Germline V CDR1 and CDR2: PRHDT, FYEKMQ (reference sequence). This CDR3 has 17 residues. The germline V and J ends were trimmed by 4 bases and 1 base, with 17 bases remaining between them. Here the CDR3 DNA reads TGTGCCAGCAGCTCCCAGATAGTAGCGGATTCCTACAATGAGCAGTTCTTC. Protein product: CASSSQIVADSYNEQFF.

V usage is TRBV18 and J usage is TRBJ2-7, with 11 bases fitting TRBD2. The CDR3 spans 15 residues. Germline CDR1 reads KGHSH; CDR2 reads LQKENI. V was pared by 0 bases and J by 3 bases, with 1 base of the junction left unmatched. The CDR3 loop is CASSPPTSGSYEQYF. DNA of the CDR3: TGTGCCAGCTCACCACCTACTAGCGGGAGCTACGAGCAGTACTTC.

The chain couples TRBV7-9 to TRBJ2-3, with TRBD2 as a possible D gene (6 bases). CDR3 length equals 12 residues. Germline V gene lookup returns CDR1 SEHNR and CDR2 FQNEAQ (reference sequence). Trimming took off 5 bases at V and 8 bases at J, with 11 bases between the two ends. The CDR3 DNA is TGTGCCAGCAGCCCAGCGGGCAGTACGCAGTATTTT. Translated: CASSPAGSTQYF.

The chain couples TRBV27 to TRBJ2-3; possibly TRBD2 for D (5 bases). The CDR3 contains 14 residues. V was shortened by 2 bases and J by 2 bases, with 8 bases between the two germline ends. The V gene's germline CDR1 is MNHEY and CDR2 SMNVEV (reference sequence). CDR3 bases: TGTGCCAGCAGTTTAGGAGGAAACACAGATACGCAGTATTTT. Its protein product is CASSLGGNTDTQYF.

This clone was seen only a few times. The rearrangement joins TRBV11-2 to TRBJ1-1; D possibly corresponds to TRBD1 (5 bases). This CDR3 has 15 amino acids. Trimming pared 5 bases from V and 2 bases from J, leaving 15 bases between. Germline V gene lookup returns CDR1 SGHAT and CDR2 FQNNGV. CDR3 bases: TGTGCCAGCAGCACCCCCCGCTGGGGCAACACTGAAGCTTTCTTT. Encoded protein: CASSTPRWGNTEAFF.

The chain has TRBV19 and TRBJ1-1; 7 bases map to TRBD1. Looked up from germline, CDR1 is LNHDA and CDR2 is SQIVND (reference sequence). This CDR3 has 17 amino acids. The trim removed 7 bases at V and 5 bases at J, leaving 19 bases unmatched. The CDR3 loop reads CASKEPKGQGVWTEAFF. The CDR3 DNA sequence: TGTGCCAGTAAAGAACCGAAGGGGCAGGGGGTCTGGACTGAAGCTTTCTTT.

The J gene is TRBJ2-3, the V gene TRBV28; D is unclear. Germline V lookup: CDR1 MDHEN, CDR2 SYDVKM. This CDR3 is built from 13 residues. V lost 8 bases and J lost 3, with 12 bases in between. This CDR3 is CASASFRTDTQYF. The CDR3 nucleotides read TGTGCCAGCGCTTCTTTCCGGACAGATACGCAGTATTTT.

The chain carries TRBV4-1 and TRBJ2-7; 9 nucleotides agree with TRBD2. This CDR3 spans 16 amino acids. Germline CDR1 reads MGHRA; CDR2 reads YSYEKL. V dropped 1 base and J dropped 3; count of bases not matched to a gene: 7. DNA for the CDR3: TGCGCCAGCAGCCAAGTGTTATCGACTAGCGGCTACGAGCAGTACTTC. This sequence encodes CASSQVLSTSGYEQYF.

The chain combines TRBV9 with TRBJ2-6; unclear D gene. V was clipped by 0 bases and J by 0 bases, with 7 bases between them. Germline V lookup: CDR1 SGDLS, CDR2 YYNGEE. The CDR3 is 16 amino acids. CDR3 in DNA: TGTGCCAGCAGCGTAGGAGGCTCCTCTGGGGCCAACGTCCTGACTTTC. It encodes CASSVGGSSGANVLTF.

Concerning this clone itself: An end of the junction does not agree with germline; a read error may underlie this. The same CDR3 also results from other DNA sequences found in this sample. This sequence joins TRBV29-1 and TRBJ2-5; 7 bases map to TRBD1. Germline loops: CDR1 SQVTM, CDR2 ANQGSEA. The CDR3 totals 12 residues. DNA of the CDR3: TGCAGCGCCCCAGGGGGTGGGGAGACCCAATACTTC. Translation: CSAPGGGETQYF.